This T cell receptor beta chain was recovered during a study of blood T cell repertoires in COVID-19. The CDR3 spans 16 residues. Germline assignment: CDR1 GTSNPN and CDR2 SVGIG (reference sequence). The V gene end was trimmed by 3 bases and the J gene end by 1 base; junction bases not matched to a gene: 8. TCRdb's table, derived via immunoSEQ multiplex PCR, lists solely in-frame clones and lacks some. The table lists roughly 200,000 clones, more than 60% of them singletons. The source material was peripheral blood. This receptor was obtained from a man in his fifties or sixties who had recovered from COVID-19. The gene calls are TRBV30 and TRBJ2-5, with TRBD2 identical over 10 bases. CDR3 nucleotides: TGTGCCTGGAGGGACCGAGCGGGAGGGATCCAAGAGACCCAGTACTTC. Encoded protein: CAWRDRAGGIQETQYF.